These 10 T cell receptor beta chains came from one sample sequenced in a study of blood T cell repertoires in COVID-19. TCRdb's copy holds only in-frame clones and misses some; the assay was immunoSEQ multiplex PCR. This sample yields approximately 85,000 clones, of which roughly 88% are seen a single time; about 25% belongs to the top ten. Sequenced: peripheral blood. These receptors were collected from a man aged 50 to 60 with active or convalescent COVID-19.

The J gene is TRBJ2-1, the V gene TRBV12-3 or TRBV12-4, with TRBD1 identical over 8 bases. Losses at the gene ends were 6 bases for V and 8 bases for J; bases not matched to a gene: 3. This CDR3 region has 12 residues. The CDR3 sequence: CASRTGVHEQFF. CDR3 in DNA: TGTGCCAGCAGGACAGGGGTCCATGAGCAGTTCTTC.

The chain uses TRBV6-5 and TRBJ1-1, with D perhaps matching TRBD1 (5 bases). This CDR3 region has 16 residues. Trimming pared 0 bases from V and 7 bases from J, leaving 18 bases between. The germline V gene encodes CDR1 MNHEY and CDR2 SVGAGI. CDR3 sequence reads: CASSYSGGRGTGEAFF. The CDR3 DNA reads TGTGCCAGCAGTTACTCGGGGGGACGGGGAACGGGTGAAGCTTTCTTT.

This clone was picked up a small number of times. This rearrangement joins TRBV4-1 to TRBJ2-5; TRBD2 matches at 8 bases. Germline CDR1 and CDR2: MGHRA and YSYEKL. The junction had 5 bases not matched to a gene; V was cut back by 4 bases and J by 1 base. The CDR3 length is 15 residues. The CDR3 bases are TGCGCCAGCAGCCGAGGGACTAGTGTCCAAGAGACCCAGTACTTC. It yields the protein CASSRGTSVQETQYF.

The CDR3 DNA follows: TGTGCCAGTAGTATAGCCAGGGATGCGCGACAGCCCCAGCATTTT. Translated, it gives CASSIARDARQPQHF. V is TRBV19 and J is TRBJ1-5; the D gene is possibly TRBD1 (5 bases). Trimming stripped 1 base from V and 7 bases from J, with 14 bases between. Germline CDR1 LNHDA, CDR2 SQIVND (reference sequence). This CDR3 contains 15 residues. Supplemented by reference TRBV19 and TRBJ1-5, the full variable domain reads DGGITQSPKYLFRKEGQNVTLSCEQNLNHDAMYWYRQDPGQGLRLIYYSQIVNDFQKGDIAEGYSVSREKKESFPLTVTSAQKNPTAFYLCASSIARDARQPQHFGDGTRLSIL.

This chain connects TRBV29-1 to TRBJ2-5, with 8 bases lining up with TRBD2. Germline CDR1 and CDR2: SQVTM and ANQGSEA. The J segment lost 4 bases and the V segment lost 6 bases, leaving 4 bases of the junction unmatched. CDR3 size: 12 residues. The CDR3 protein is CSVKGLGETQYF. In DNA, the CDR3 is TGCAGCGTCAAGGGACTAGGAGAGACCCAGTACTTC.

The V and J genes are TRBV29-1 and TRBJ2-1, with TRBD2 identical over 14 bases. The CDR3 is 17 residues long. Germline assignment: CDR1 SQVTM and CDR2 ANQGSEA. Trimming took 1 base from V and 4 from J; bases not matched to a gene: 6. The CDR3 spells CSVEVGTSGSRYNEQFF. CDR3 sequence (DNA): TGCAGCGTTGAAGTGGGGACTAGCGGGAGCAGATACAATGAGCAGTTCTTC.

The J gene is TRBJ1-1, the V gene TRBV11-2, with D tentatively TRBD1 (5 bases). Trimming shortened V by 2 bases and J by 8 bases, and 9 bases separated the two germline ends. The CDR3 totals 12 residues. Germline CDR1 SGHAT, CDR2 FQNNGV. CDR3 sequence (DNA): TGTGCCAGCAGCTTACAGGGCCGGGAAGCTTTCTTT. It codes for CASSLQGREAFF.

This chain joins TRBV19 and TRBJ1-2; D is perhaps TRBD1 (5 bases). The CDR3 spans 14 residues. V was cut by 1 base and J by 4 bases, with 10 bases left in between. Germline values: CDR1 LNHDA, CDR2 SQIVND (reference sequence). CDR3 protein: CASSIGQGVYGYTF. DNA for the CDR3: TGTGCCAGTAGTATAGGCCAAGGGGTCTATGGCTACACCTTC.

The chain employs TRBV5-1 and TRBJ2-5; 15 nucleotides line up with TRBD2. The ends lost 4 bases at V and 3 bases at J; junction bases unmatched: 10. Germline V gene sequence: CDR1 SGHRS, CDR2 YFSETQ. The CDR3 has 18 residues. CDR3 region: CASSPGLAGGLDEETQYF. The CDR3 DNA is TGCGCCAGCAGCCCGGGACTAGCGGGGGGCCTTGACGAAGAGACCCAGTACTTC.

The chain couples TRBV4-1 to TRBJ1-1; a weak D match, TRBD1 (5 bases). The CDR3 runs 14 residues. Germline lookup yields CDR1 MGHRA and CDR2 YSYEKL. V shed 0 bases and J shed 5 bases, with 10 bases lying between them. For the CDR3, the DNA is TGCGCCAGCAGCCAAGATCGTCAGGGAACTGAAGCTTTCTTT. Translated: CASSQDRQGTEAFF.